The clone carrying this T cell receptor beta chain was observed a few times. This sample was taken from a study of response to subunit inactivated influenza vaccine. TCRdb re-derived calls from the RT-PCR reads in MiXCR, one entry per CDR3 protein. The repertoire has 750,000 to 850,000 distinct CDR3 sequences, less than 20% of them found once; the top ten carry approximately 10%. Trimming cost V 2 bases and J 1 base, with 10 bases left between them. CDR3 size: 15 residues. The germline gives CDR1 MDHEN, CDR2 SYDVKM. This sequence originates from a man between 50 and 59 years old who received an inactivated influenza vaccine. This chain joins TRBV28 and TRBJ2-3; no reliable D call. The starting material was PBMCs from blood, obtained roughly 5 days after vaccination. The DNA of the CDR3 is TGTGCCAGCAGTTTAACCCTAGGCCGCACAGATACGCAGTATTTT. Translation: CASSLTLGRTDTQYF.